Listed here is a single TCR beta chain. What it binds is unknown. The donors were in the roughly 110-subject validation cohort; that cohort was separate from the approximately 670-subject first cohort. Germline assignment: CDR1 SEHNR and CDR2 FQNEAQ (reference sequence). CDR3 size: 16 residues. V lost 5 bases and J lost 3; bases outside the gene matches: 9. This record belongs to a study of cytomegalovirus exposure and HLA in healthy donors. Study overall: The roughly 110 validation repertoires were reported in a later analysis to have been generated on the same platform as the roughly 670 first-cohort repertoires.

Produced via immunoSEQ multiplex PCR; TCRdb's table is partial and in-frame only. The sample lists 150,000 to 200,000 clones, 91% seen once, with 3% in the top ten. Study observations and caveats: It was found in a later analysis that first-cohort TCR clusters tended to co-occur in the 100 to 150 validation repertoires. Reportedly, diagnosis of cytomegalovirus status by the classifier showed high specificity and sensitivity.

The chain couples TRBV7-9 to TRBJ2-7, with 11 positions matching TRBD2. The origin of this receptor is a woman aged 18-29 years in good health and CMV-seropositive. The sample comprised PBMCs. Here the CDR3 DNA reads TGTGCCAGCAGCCCAACCTCCGGGACTAGCGGCTACGAGCAGTACTTC. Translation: CASSPTSGTSGYEQYF.